This TCR beta chain appears in the sequencing data of a study of T cell responses to AZD1222 COVID-19 vaccine. Assay: immunoSEQ multiplex PCR; the TCRdb copy retains only in-frame clones and omits some. The table records about 140,000 clones, 91% of them present only once. The V and J ends lost 3 bases and 5 bases, in that order; junction bases with no gene match: 9. The CDR3 totals 14 residues. The germline V gene has CDR1 SQVTM and CDR2 ANQGSEA. Sample: peripheral blood, taken 28 days after the second dose of the MenACWY control vaccine. V is TRBV29-1 and J is TRBJ2-7; 8 positions match TRBD2. The clonotype was recovered from an adult who received the MenACWY meningococcal vaccine as a control. For the CDR3, the DNA is TGCAGCGTTGATATGGGACTAGGTTCGGACGAGCAGTACTTC. It yields the protein CSVDMGLGSDEQYF.